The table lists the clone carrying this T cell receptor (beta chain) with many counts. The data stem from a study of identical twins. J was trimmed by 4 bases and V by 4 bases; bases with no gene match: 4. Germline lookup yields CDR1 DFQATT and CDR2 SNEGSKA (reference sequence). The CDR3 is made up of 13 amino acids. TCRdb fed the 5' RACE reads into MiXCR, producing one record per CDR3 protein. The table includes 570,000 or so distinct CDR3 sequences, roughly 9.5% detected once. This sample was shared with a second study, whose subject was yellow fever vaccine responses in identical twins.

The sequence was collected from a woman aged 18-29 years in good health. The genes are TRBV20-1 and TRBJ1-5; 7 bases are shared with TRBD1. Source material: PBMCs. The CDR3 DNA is TGCAGTGCTACAGACAGGGAGAATCAGCCCCAGCATTTT. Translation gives CSATDRENQPQHF.